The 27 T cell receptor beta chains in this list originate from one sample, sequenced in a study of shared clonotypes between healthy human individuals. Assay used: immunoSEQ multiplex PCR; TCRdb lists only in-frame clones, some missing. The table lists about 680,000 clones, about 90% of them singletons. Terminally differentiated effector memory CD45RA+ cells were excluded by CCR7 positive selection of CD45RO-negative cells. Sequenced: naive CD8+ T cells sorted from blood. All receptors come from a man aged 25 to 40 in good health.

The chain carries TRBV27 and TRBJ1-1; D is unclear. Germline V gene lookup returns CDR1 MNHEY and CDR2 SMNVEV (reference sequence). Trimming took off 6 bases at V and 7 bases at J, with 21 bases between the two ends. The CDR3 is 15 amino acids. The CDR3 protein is CASSLSTQIRGEAFF. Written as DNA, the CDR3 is TGTGCCAGCAGCCTTTCCACCCAGATAAGAGGTGAAGCTTTCTTT.

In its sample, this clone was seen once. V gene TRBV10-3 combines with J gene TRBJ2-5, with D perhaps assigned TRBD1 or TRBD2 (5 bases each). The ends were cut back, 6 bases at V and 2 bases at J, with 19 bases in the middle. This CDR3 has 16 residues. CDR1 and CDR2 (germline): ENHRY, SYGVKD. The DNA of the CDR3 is TGTGCCATCAGCTCCGGGACCCTCGGAGGTCAAGAGACCCAGTACTTC. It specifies CAISSGTLGGQETQYF.

The CDR3 here is CASSPGTRGRWGTGELFF. CDR3 DNA: TGTGCCAGCAGCCCGGGTACAAGGGGCCGCTGGGGGACCGGGGAGCTGTTTTTT. The V call is TRBV11-2, the J call TRBJ2-2, with D perhaps assigned TRBD1 or TRBD2 (5 bases each). CDR1 SGHAT and CDR2 FQNNGV come from the germline V gene. Trimming shortened V by 5 bases and J by 5 bases, and 24 bases separated the two germline ends. The CDR3 covers 18 residues.

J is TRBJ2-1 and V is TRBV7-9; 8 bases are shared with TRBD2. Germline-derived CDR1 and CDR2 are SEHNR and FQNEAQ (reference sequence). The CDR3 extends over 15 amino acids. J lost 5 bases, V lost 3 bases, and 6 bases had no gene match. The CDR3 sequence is CASSFLAGLDNEQFF. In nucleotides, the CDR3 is TGTGCCAGCAGCTTTTTAGCGGGATTGGACAATGAGCAGTTCTTC. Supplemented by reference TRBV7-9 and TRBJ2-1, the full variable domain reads DTGVSQNPRHKITKRGQNVTFRCDPISEHNRLYWYRQTLGQGPEFLTYFQNEAQLEKSRLLSDRFSAERPKGSFSTLEIQRTEQGDSAMYLCASSFLAGLDNEQFFGPGTRLTVL.

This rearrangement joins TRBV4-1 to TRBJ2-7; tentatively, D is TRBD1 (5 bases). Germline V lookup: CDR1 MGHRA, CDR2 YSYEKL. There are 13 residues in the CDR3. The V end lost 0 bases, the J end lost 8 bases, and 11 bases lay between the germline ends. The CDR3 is CASSQERTLKQYF. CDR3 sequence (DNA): TGCGCCAGCAGCCAAGAGAGGACATTGAAGCAGTACTTC.

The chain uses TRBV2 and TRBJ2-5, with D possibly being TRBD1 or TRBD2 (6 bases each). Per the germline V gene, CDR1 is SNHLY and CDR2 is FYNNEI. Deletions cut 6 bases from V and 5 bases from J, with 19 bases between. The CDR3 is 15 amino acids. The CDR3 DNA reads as TGTGCCAGCAGGGAACAGGGAGGCTTAAGGGAGACCCAGTACTTC. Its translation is CASREQGGLRETQYF.

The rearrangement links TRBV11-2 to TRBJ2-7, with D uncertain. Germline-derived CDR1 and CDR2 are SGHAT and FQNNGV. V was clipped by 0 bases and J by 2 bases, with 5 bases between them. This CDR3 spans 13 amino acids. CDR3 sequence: CASSLEAPYEQYF. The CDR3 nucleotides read TGTGCCAGCAGCTTAGAGGCTCCCTACGAGCAGTACTTC.

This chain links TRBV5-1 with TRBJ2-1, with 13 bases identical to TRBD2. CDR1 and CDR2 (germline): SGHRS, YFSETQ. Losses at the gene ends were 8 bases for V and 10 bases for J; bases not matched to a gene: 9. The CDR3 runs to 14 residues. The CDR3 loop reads CASGRTSGSNEQFF. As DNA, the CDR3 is TGCGCCAGTGGGCGGACTAGCGGGAGCAACGAGCAGTTCTTC. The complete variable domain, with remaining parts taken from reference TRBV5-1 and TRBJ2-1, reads KAGVTQTPRYLIKTRGQQVTLSCSPISGHRSVSWYQQTPGQGLQFLFEYFSETQRNKGNFPGRFSGRQFSNSRSEMNVSTLELGDSALYLCASGRTSGSNEQFFGPGTRLTVL.

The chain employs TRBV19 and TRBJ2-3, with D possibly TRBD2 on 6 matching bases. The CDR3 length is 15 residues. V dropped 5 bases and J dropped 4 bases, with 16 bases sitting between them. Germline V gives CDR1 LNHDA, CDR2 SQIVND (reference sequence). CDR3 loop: CASSWGLQTADTQYF. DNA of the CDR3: TGTGCCAGTAGTTGGGGACTCCAGACGGCAGATACGCAGTATTTT.

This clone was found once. CDR3 nucleotides: TGTGCCATCGGCGAGGGTGGAGGTGGGACTGAAGCTTTCTTT. This sequence encodes CAIGEGGGGTEAFF. The rearrangement uses TRBV10-3 and TRBJ1-1; D is uncertain. Trimming removed 8 bases from V and 5 bases from J, with 18 bases in between. Germline lookup yields CDR1 ENHRY and CDR2 SYGVKD. The CDR3 length is 14 residues.

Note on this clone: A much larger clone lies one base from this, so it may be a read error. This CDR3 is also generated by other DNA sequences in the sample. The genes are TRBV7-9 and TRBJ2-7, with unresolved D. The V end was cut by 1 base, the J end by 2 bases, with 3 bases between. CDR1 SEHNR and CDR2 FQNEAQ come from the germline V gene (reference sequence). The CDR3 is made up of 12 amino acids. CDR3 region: CASSLGTYEQYF. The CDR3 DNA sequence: TGTGCCAGCAGCTTAGGTACCTACGAGCAGTACTTC.

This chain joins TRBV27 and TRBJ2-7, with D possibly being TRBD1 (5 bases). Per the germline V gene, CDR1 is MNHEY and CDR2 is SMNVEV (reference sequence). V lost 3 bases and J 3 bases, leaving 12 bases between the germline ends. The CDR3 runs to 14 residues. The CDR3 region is CASSFLDKSYEQYF. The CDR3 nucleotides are TGTGCCAGCAGTTTTCTGGACAAAAGCTACGAGCAGTACTTC.

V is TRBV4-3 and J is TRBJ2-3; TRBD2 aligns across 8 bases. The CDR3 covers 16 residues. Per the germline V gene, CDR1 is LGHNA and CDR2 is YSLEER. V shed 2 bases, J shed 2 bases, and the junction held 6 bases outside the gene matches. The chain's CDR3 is CASSQLASGFTDTQYF. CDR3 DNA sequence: TGCGCCAGCAGCCAATTAGCTAGCGGGTTCACAGATACGCAGTATTTT.

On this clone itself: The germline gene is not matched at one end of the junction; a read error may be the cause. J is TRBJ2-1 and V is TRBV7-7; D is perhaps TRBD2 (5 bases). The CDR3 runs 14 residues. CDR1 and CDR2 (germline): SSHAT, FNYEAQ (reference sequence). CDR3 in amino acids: CASSLVPSSNEQFF. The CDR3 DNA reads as TGTGCTAGCAGCTTAGTTCCTAGCTCCAATGAGCAGTTCTTC.

The CDR3 coding sequence is TGTGCCAGTAGTATCCTCGGATACTCAGGCTACACCTTC. This codes for CASSILGYSGYTF. This chain links TRBV19 with TRBJ1-2; no firm D call. CDR1 is LNHDA, CDR2 SQIVND, per germline (reference sequence). V lost 3 bases, J lost 8 bases, and 13 bases lay in between. The CDR3 covers 13 residues.

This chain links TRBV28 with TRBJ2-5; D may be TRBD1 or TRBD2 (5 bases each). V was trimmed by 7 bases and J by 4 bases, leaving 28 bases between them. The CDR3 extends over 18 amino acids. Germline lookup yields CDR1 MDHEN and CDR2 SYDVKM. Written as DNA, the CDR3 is TGTGCCAGCACCGACTTTGTAATCCGGGACGGACAAATAGAGACCCAGTACTTC. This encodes CASTDFVIRDGQIETQYF. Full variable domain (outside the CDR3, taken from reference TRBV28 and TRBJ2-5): DVKVTQSSRYLVKRTGEKVFLECVQDMDHENMFWYRQDPGLGLRLIYFSYDVKMKEKGDIPEGYSVSREKKERFSLILESASTNQTSMYLCASTDFVIRDGQIETQYFGPGTRLLVL.

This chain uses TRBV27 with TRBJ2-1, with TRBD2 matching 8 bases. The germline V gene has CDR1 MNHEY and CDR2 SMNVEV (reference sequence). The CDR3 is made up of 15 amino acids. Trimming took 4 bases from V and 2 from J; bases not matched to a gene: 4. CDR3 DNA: TGTGCCAGCAGTTCGGGACTAGTTCCCTACAATGAGCAGTTCTTC. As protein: CASSSGLVPYNEQFF.

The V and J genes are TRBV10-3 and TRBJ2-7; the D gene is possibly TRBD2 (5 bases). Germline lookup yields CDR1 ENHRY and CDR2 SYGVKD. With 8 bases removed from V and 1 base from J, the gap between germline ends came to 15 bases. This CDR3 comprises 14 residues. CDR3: CAISGTAQSYEQYF. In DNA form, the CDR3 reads TGTGCCATCTCGGGAACAGCCCAATCCTACGAGCAGTACTTC.

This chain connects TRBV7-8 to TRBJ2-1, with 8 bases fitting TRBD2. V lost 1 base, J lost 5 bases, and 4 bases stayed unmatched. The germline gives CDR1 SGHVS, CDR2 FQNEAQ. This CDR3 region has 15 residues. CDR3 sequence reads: CASSLVAGGNNEQFF. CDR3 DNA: TGTGCCAGCAGCTTAGTCGCGGGAGGCAACAATGAGCAGTTCTTC.

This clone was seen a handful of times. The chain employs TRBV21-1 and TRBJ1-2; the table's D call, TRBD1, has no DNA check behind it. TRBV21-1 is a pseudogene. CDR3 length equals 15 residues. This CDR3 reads CASSPYLTGGYGYTF. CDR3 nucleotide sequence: TGTGCCAGCAGCCCATACCTGACAGGGGGCTATGGCTACACCTTC.

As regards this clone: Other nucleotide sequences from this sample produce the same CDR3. The CDR3 sequence is CSVEFRYNEQFF. The CDR3 DNA follows: TGCAGCGTTGAGTTTCGCTACAATGAGCAGTTCTTC. The gene calls are TRBV29-1 and TRBJ2-1; unclear D gene. The CDR3 runs to 12 residues. Trimming removed 3 bases at V and 3 bases at J, with 6 bases between. Germline-derived CDR1 and CDR2 are SQVTM and ANQGSEA.

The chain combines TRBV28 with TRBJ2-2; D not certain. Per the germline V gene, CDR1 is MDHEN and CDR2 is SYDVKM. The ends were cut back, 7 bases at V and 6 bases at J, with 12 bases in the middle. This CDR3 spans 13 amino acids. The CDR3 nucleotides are TGTGCCAGCACCTTTTTGTATGCCGGGGAGCTGTTTTTT. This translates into CASTFLYAGELFF.

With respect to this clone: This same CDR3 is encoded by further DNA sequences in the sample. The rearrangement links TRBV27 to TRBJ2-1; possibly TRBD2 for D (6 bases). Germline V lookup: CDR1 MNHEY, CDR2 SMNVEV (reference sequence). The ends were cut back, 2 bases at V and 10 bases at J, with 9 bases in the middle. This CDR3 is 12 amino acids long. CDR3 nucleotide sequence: TGTGCCAGCAGTTTACTGGCGGGAGAGCAGTTCTTC. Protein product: CASSLLAGEQFF.

The CDR3 bases are TGTGCCAGCAGCTTAGCTGGGGGACAGGGGAACGACGAGCAGTACTTC. This sequence encodes CASSLAGGQGNDEQYF. The gene calls are TRBV7-9 and TRBJ2-7, with 10 positions matching TRBD1. Germline values: CDR1 SEHNR, CDR2 FQNEAQ (reference sequence). V lost 0 bases and J lost 5; bases outside the gene matches: 7. The CDR3 is 16 amino acids.

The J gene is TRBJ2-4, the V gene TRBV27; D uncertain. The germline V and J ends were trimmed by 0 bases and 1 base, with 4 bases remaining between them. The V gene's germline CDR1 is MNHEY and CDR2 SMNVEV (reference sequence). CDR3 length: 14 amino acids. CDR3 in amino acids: CASSLSGAKNIQYF. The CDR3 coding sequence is TGTGCCAGCAGTTTATCGGGTGCCAAAAACATTCAGTACTTC.

CDR3 in amino acids: CASSSIAGGGGELFF. The CDR3, as DNA: TGTGCCAGCAGCTCCATAGCGGGGGGAGGCGGGGAGCTGTTTTTT. The V gene is TRBV11-2, the J gene TRBJ2-2, with 10 bases that match TRBD2. Germline V gives CDR1 SGHAT, CDR2 FQNNGV. The CDR3 spans 15 residues. The V gene end was trimmed by 4 bases and the J gene end by 7 bases; junction bases not matched to a gene: 6.

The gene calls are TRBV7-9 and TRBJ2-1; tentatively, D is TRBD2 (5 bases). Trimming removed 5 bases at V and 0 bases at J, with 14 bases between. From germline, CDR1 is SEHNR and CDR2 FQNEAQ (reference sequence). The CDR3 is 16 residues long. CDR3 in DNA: TGTGCCAGCAGCCTAGACTACCTAAGCTCCTACAATGAGCAGTTCTTC. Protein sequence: CASSLDYLSSYNEQFF.